This T cell receptor (beta chain) was recovered during a study of cytomegalovirus exposure and HLA in healthy donors. The PCR contained 60 Vbeta and 13 Jbeta primers. Data came from immunoSEQ multiplex PCR; TCRdb stores just in-frame clones and leaves some out. The sample consists of around 150,000 clones, around four fifths of them appearing once. Germline V gene data show CDR1 as MNHEY and CDR2 as SMNVEV (reference sequence). The CDR3 sequence is 15 residues long. V trimming: 5 bases; J trimming: 5 bases; junction bases outside the gene matches: 7. Regarding this clone: Antigen unknown.

General study findings and limits: When a later analysis was performed, an Asian-associated ancestry cluster reportedly had fewer N-insertions than the roughly 700-donor mean.

V and J are TRBV27 and TRBJ2-1; 9 bases align to TRBD1. Sequencing input: PBMCs. The sequence derives from a man aged 50-59 years in good health and CMV-seropositive. The DNA of the CDR3 is TGTGCCAGCAGTCCCCGGGACAGGGCCAACAATGAGCAGTTCTTC. It is translated as CASSPRDRANNEQFF.